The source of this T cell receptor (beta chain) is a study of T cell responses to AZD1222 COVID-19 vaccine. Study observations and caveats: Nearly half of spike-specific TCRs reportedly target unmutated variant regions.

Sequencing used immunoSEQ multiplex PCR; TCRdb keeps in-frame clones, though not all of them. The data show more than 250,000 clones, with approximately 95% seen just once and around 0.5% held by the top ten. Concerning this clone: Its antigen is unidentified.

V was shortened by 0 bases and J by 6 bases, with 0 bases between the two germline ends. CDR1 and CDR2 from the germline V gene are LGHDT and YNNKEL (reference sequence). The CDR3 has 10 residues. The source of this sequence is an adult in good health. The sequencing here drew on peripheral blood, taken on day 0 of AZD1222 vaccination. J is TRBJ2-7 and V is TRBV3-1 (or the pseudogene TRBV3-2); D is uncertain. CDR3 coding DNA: TGTGCCAGCAGCCAAGACGAGCAGTACTTC. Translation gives CASSQDEQYF.